The 14 T cell receptor beta chains below all came from one sample that was sequenced in a study of blood T cell repertoires in COVID-19. The assay was immunoSEQ multiplex PCR, and TCRdb's table has in-frame clones only and misses some. The data show about 77,000 clones, 80% seen once. Sample: peripheral blood. These receptors originate from a woman between 70 and 85 years old with acute or convalescent COVID-19.

In this sample, this clone turned up a few times. The chain recombines TRBV11-3 with TRBJ2-7; perhaps TRBD2 as D (6 bases). The CDR3 is 15 residues long. CDR1 SGHNT and CDR2 YENEEA come from the germline V gene. Trimming removed 5 bases from V and 3 bases from J, with 17 bases in between. The DNA of the CDR3 is TGTGCCAGCAGCGCCGGCGGGACTTTAAACTACGAGCAGTACTTC. Residues: CASSAGGTLNYEQYF.

This chain joins TRBV12-3 or TRBV12-4 and TRBJ2-1; D possibly corresponds to TRBD1 (5 bases). CDR3 size: 12 residues. V was pared by 10 bases and J by 6 bases, with 13 bases between. CDR3 region: CAILGQLNEQFF. The CDR3 DNA is TGTGCCATCTTGGGGCAGCTCAATGAGCAGTTCTTC.

The chain joins TRBV9 to TRBJ1-3, with D unresolved. The CDR3 runs 15 residues. V gave up 0 bases and J gave up 0 bases, with 7 bases separating them. The V gene's germline CDR1 is SGDLS and CDR2 YYNGEE. CDR3 nucleotides: TGTGCCAGCAGCGTAGACTCGAGCTCTGGAAACACCATATATTTT. As protein: CASSVDSSSGNTIYF.

The chain recombines TRBV7-2 with TRBJ1-5, with D unclear. Germline CDR1 and CDR2: SGHTA and FQGNSA. The CDR3 is made up of 16 amino acids. Trimming stripped 0 bases from V and 0 bases from J, with 9 bases between. DNA of the CDR3: TGTGCCAGCAGCTTAGCGGGCTCGTATAGCAATCAGCCCCAGCATTTT. It yields the protein CASSLAGSYSNQPQHF.

This chain joins TRBV7-9 and TRBJ2-5; D remains ambiguous. The CDR3 consists of 12 residues. V lost 3 bases and J lost 5, with 7 bases in between. CDR1 is SEHNR, CDR2 FQNEAQ, per germline (reference sequence). CDR3 loop: CASSFSAETQYF. The CDR3 region has the DNA TGTGCCAGCAGCTTCAGCGCCGAGACCCAGTACTTC.

This chain links TRBV6-1 with TRBJ1-2, with D unclear. The length of the CDR3 is 14 residues. Germline V gives CDR1 MNHNS, CDR2 SASEGT. Trimming pared 0 bases from V and 5 bases from J, leaving 10 bases between. The CDR3 sequence: CASSEADTAYGYTF. DNA of the CDR3: TGTGCCAGCAGTGAAGCTGACACCGCGTATGGCTACACCTTC.

The rearrangement links TRBV9 to TRBJ2-5; tentatively, D is TRBD2 (6 bases). The CDR3 is 15 residues long. Per the germline V gene, CDR1 is SGDLS and CDR2 is YYNGEE. The ends were cut back, 0 bases at V and 5 bases at J, with 14 bases in the middle. Here the CDR3 reads CASSVAEGGGETQYF. Written as DNA, the CDR3 is TGTGCCAGCAGCGTAGCTGAGGGAGGCGGGGAGACCCAGTACTTC.

This chain uses TRBV16 with TRBJ2-5; D gene ambiguous. The germline CDR1 and CDR2 sequences are KGHSY and FQNENV. The CDR3 sequence is 14 residues long. V gave up 4 bases and J gave up 0 bases, with 9 bases separating them. CDR3 sequence reads: CASSLYAYQETQYF. The CDR3 DNA reads TGTGCCAGCAGCCTATACGCGTACCAAGAGACCCAGTACTTC.

The rearrangement uses TRBV7-3 and TRBJ2-1, with 10 bases identical to TRBD2. This CDR3 has 16 amino acids. V trimming: 1 base; J trimming: 6 bases; junction bases outside the gene matches: 6. Germline V gene data show CDR1 as SGHTA and CDR2 as FQGTGA. CDR3 coding DNA: TGTGCCAGCAGCTTAATGGTTAGCGGGGGGTCCAATGAGCAGTTCTTC. Translation gives CASSLMVSGGSNEQFF.

The CDR3 DNA reads TGTGCCAGTAGTATGGGGGCCCCGAGAACCTTC. Protein: CASSMGAPRTF. The chain recombines TRBV19 with TRBJ1-2; TRBD1 might be the D (6 bases). The CDR3 consists of 11 residues. Trimming stripped 3 bases from V and 14 bases from J, with 13 bases between. Germline loops: CDR1 LNHDA, CDR2 SQIVND (reference sequence).

The V and J genes are TRBV5-1 and TRBJ2-5; 12 bases agree with TRBD2. CDR1 is SGHRS and CDR2 is YFSETQ in the germline V gene. Trimming cost V 3 bases and J 1 base; bases outside gene matches: 10. This CDR3 contains 18 residues. The CDR3 loop reads CASSSRTSGARSQETQYF. CDR3 bases: TGCGCCAGCAGCTCCAGGACTAGCGGGGCCCGGTCCCAAGAGACCCAGTACTTC.

The chain joins TRBV4-2 to TRBJ1-2; D ambiguous. CDR1 and CDR2 (germline): LGHNA, YNFKEQ. The CDR3 sequence is 15 residues long. V shed 0 bases and J shed 6 bases, with 14 bases lying between them. CDR3 loop: CASSQDPVSLNGYTF. The CDR3 DNA is TGTGCCAGCAGCCAAGATCCGGTAAGTCTAAATGGCTACACCTTC.

The rearrangement joins TRBV9 to TRBJ1-3; 11 bases align to TRBD1. The junction had 18 bases not matched to a gene; V was cut back by 4 bases and J by 3 bases. The CDR3 runs 20 residues. Germline V gives CDR1 SGDLS, CDR2 YYNGEE. This CDR3 is CASSRSSGVDRGRFGNTIYF. CDR3 DNA: TGTGCCAGCAGCCGTAGCTCGGGAGTGGACAGGGGGCGATTTGGAAACACCATATATTTT.

V usage is TRBV27 and J usage is TRBJ2-7; 8 bases fit TRBD1. Germline V gene lookup returns CDR1 MNHEY and CDR2 SMNVEV (reference sequence). The length of the CDR3 is 14 residues. V dropped 5 bases and J dropped 3; count of bases not matched to a gene: 6. CDR3 in DNA: TGTGCCAGCAGTCCTAGGACAGGGTACTACGAGCAGTACTTC. Protein: CASSPRTGYYEQYF.